The subject of this entry is one TCR beta chain. Its matching antigen is unknown. Trimming removed 4 bases from V and 0 bases from J, with 11 bases in between. The CDR3 is 15 amino acids. CDR1 and CDR2 (germline): SGHNT, YYREEE (reference sequence). The sample is drawn from a study of T cells in Graves' hyperthyroidism and ophthalmopathy. Overall study results and limits: Most thyroid clonotypes that were expanded above 0.001 also turned up in blood. Separating ophthalmopathy from stable hyperthyroidism was achieved by a 13 V-J model.

Using RNA transcripts as the source, TCR beta CDR3 regions were amplified. Initially, a first-round RT-PCR of the TCR CDR3 employed the HTBI primer set. From the multiplex PCR reads, TCRdb called clonotypes with MiXCR, one entry per CDR3 protein. The sample carries approximately 350,000 distinct CDR3 sequences, roughly 15% recorded once. For ophthalmopathy patients, the Clinical Activity Score was at least 3 and the NOSPECS grade at least 4; duration was under 3 months. Sample: blood. The origin of this receptor is a woman aged 55 to 70 with Graves' ophthalmopathy. The V call is TRBV5-4, the J call TRBJ2-1, with D perhaps TRBD2 (6 bases). The CDR3 loop reads CASSPGRPSYNEQFF. CDR3 nucleotides: TGTGCCAGCAGCCCGGGGAGGCCCTCCTACAATGAGCAGTTCTTC. Full variable domain (rest looked up from reference TRBV5-4 and TRBJ2-1): ETGVTQSPTHLIKTRGQQVTLRCSSQSGHNTVSWYQQALGQGPQFIFQYYREEENGRGNFPPRFSGLQFPNYSSELNVNALELDDSALYLCASSPGRPSYNEQFFGPGTRLTVL.